The rows below give T cell receptor beta chains drawn from one sample of a study of graft-versus-host responses after intestinal transplantation. Libraries were prepared by immunoSEQ multiplex PCR; TCRdb keeps only in-frame clonotypes and omits some of them. The sample records some 10,000 clones, around 92% being singletons. The sample was PBMCs, taken 65 to 70 days after transplant. The receptor source for this set is a human patient who received an intestinal transplant, so some T cells may come from the graft donor. Each CDR3 is given with its conserved first and last residue. D genes are given only for firm matches. Only some rows state a clone size, as once, few, many or a class for expanded clones.

V gene: TRBV25-1
J gene: TRBJ2-3
D gene: TRBD2
clone size: NA
CDR3 protein: CASSEYRGASGNTDTQYF
CDR3 DNA: TGTGCCAGCAGTGAATATAGGGGAGCTAGCGGAAACACAGATACGCAGTATTTT

V gene: TRBV5-5
J gene: TRBJ2-3
D gene: NA
clone size: NA
CDR3 protein: CASSLVKFSDTQYF
CDR3 DNA: TGTGCCAGCAGCTTGGTGAAGTTTTCCGATACGCAGTATTTT

V gene: TRBV4-2
J gene: TRBJ1-2
D gene: TRBD1
clone size: NA
CDR3 protein: CASSQVGTGLDGYTF
CDR3 DNA: TGTGCCAGCAGCCAAGTCGGGACAGGGCTTGATGGCTACACCTTC

V gene: TRBV7-9
J gene: TRBJ2-3
D gene: TRBD2
clone size: once
CDR3 protein: CASSFASGRAGMFTDTQYF
CDR3 DNA: TGTGCCAGCAGCTTTGCTAGCGGGAGGGCCGGGATGTTTACAGATACGCAGTATTTT

V gene: TRBV9
J gene: TRBJ2-1
D gene: NA
clone size: NA
CDR3 protein: CASSVGVNEQFF
CDR3 DNA: TGTGCCAGCAGCGTAGGTGTCAATGAGCAGTTCTTC

V gene: TRBV5-6
J gene: TRBJ1-6
D gene: NA
clone size: once
CDR3 protein: CASTTWGNSPLHF
CDR3 DNA: TGTGCCAGCACCACGTGGGGAAATTCACCCCTCCACTTT

V gene: TRBV28
J gene: TRBJ1-5
D gene: TRBD1
clone size: NA
CDR3 protein: CASSLADPGQELGQPQHF
CDR3 DNA: TGTGCCAGCAGTTTAGCCGACCCGGGACAGGAGTTAGGTCAGCCCCAGCATTTT

V gene: TRBV4-3
J gene: TRBJ2-1
D gene: NA
clone size: NA
CDR3 protein: CASSQGGSRANEQFF
CDR3 DNA: TGCGCCAGCAGCCAAGGGGGCTCGAGGGCCAATGAGCAGTTCTTC

V gene: TRBV14
J gene: TRBJ1-1
D gene: NA
clone size: NA
CDR3 protein: CASSQEVRITEAFF
CDR3 DNA: TGTGCCAGCAGCCAAGAAGTCAGAATCACTGAAGCTTTCTTT

V gene: TRBV27
J gene: TRBJ1-5
D gene: NA
clone size: NA
CDR3 protein: CASSLSSNQPQHF
CDR3 DNA: TGTGCCAGCAGTTTAAGCTCAAATCAGCCCCAGCATTTT

V gene: TRBV10-2
J gene: TRBJ2-1
D gene: TRBD2
clone size: NA
CDR3 protein: CASRPTSFWSYNEQFF
CDR3 DNA: TGCGCCAGCAGACCGACTAGCTTTTGGTCCTACAATGAGCAGTTCTTC

V gene: TRBV28
J gene: TRBJ1-2
D gene: NA
clone size: few
CDR3 protein: CASSFQGYYGYTF
CDR3 DNA: TGTGCCAGCAGTTTTCAGGGGTACTATGGCTACACCTTC

V gene: TRBV9
J gene: TRBJ1-1
D gene: TRBD1
clone size: NA
CDR3 protein: CASSVGDRVTEAFF
CDR3 DNA: TGTGCCAGCAGCGTAGGGGACAGGGTCACTGAAGCTTTCTTT

V gene: TRBV9
J gene: TRBJ1-1
D gene: TRBD1
clone size: NA
CDR3 protein: CASSVSRGLHTEAFF
CDR3 DNA: TGTGCCAGCAGCGTCTCCAGGGGGCTCCACACTGAAGCTTTCTTT

V gene: TRBV19
J gene: TRBJ2-7
D gene: TRBD2
clone size: NA
CDR3 protein: CASSPRLAAYEQYF
CDR3 DNA: TGTGCCAGTAGTCCACGACTAGCCGCCTACGAGCAGTACTTC

V gene: TRBV27
J gene: TRBJ2-1
D gene: NA
clone size: NA
CDR3 protein: CASRSTGLGGRAFKQFF
CDR3 DNA: TGTGCCAGCAGGTCGACAGGTCTAGGGGGGAGGGCCTTTAAGCAGTTCTTC

V gene: TRBV2
J gene: TRBJ2-5
D gene: NA
clone size: NA
CDR3 protein: CASSEGRGVQETQYF
CDR3 DNA: TGTGCCAGCAGTGAAGGCAGGGGGGTCCAAGAGACCCAGTACTTC

V gene: TRBV6-6
J gene: TRBJ1-4
D gene: NA
clone size: NA
CDR3 protein: CASNKGGEDEKLFF
CDR3 DNA: TGTGCCAGCAACAAGGGGGGGGAGGATGAAAAACTGTTTTTT

V gene: TRBV6-5
J gene: TRBJ2-1
D gene: TRBD2
clone size: NA
CDR3 protein: CASSYSGSYNEQFF
CDR3 DNA: TGTGCCAGCAGTTACAGCGGGAGTTACAATGAGCAGTTCTTC

V gene: TRBV5-1
J gene: TRBJ1-2
D gene: NA
clone size: NA
CDR3 protein: CASSLDRAAYGYTF
CDR3 DNA: TGCGCCAGCAGCTTGGACAGGGCGGCCTATGGCTACACCTTC

V gene: TRBV11-3
J gene: TRBJ2-1
D gene: NA
clone size: NA
CDR3 protein: CASSLGSRALYNEQFF
CDR3 DNA: TGTGCCAGCAGCTTAGGGTCCAGGGCGCTCTACAATGAGCAGTTCTTC

V gene: TRBV7-2
J gene: TRBJ2-7
D gene: TRBD2
clone size: NA
CDR3 protein: CASSLRAGGHYEQYF
CDR3 DNA: TGTGCCAGCAGCTTACGGGCGGGAGGGCACTACGAGCAGTACTTC

V gene: TRBV7-2
J gene: TRBJ2-1
D gene: NA
clone size: NA
CDR3 protein: CASSLGGTSYNEQFF
CDR3 DNA: TGTGCCAGCAGCTTAGGGGGTACCTCCTACAATGAGCAGTTCTTC

V gene: TRBV28
J gene: TRBJ2-1
D gene: TRBD2
clone size: NA
CDR3 protein: CASSFKSVAGGWGNEQFF
CDR3 DNA: TGTGCCAGCAGTTTTAAATCCGTAGCGGGAGGGTGGGGAAATGAGCAGTTCTTC

V gene: TRBV19
J gene: TRBJ1-1
D gene: NA
clone size: NA
CDR3 protein: CASSIYAIAETEAFF
CDR3 DNA: TGTGCCAGTAGTATTTACGCGATCGCGGAGACTGAAGCTTTCTTT

V gene: TRBV7-2
J gene: TRBJ2-5
D gene: NA
clone size: NA
CDR3 protein: CASSFTEQETQYF
CDR3 DNA: TGTGCCAGCAGCTTTACGGAACAAGAGACCCAGTACTTC

V gene: TRBV5-8
J gene: TRBJ2-1
D gene: TRBD1
clone size: NA
CDR3 protein: CASSSIETGAHRIHNEQFF
CDR3 DNA: TGTGCCAGCAGCTCAATCGAAACAGGGGCCCACCGAATCCACAATGAGCAGTTCTTC

V gene: TRBV11-2
J gene: TRBJ2-3
D gene: NA
clone size: NA
CDR3 protein: CASSLVFRDTQYF
CDR3 DNA: TGTGCCAGCAGCTTAGTGTTTCGGGATACGCAGTATTTT

V gene: TRBV5-4
J gene: TRBJ2-2
D gene: TRBD2
clone size: NA
CDR3 protein: CASSSAGLAAGELFF
CDR3 DNA: TGTGCCAGCAGCTCCGCGGGACTAGCTGCCGGGGAGCTGTTTTTT

V gene: TRBV5-1
J gene: TRBJ1-1
D gene: TRBD1
clone size: NA
CDR3 protein: CASSTTGTGNTEAFF
CDR3 DNA: TGCGCCAGCAGCACAACCGGGACAGGGAACACTGAAGCTTTCTTT

V gene: TRBV6-5
J gene: TRBJ2-4
D gene: NA
clone size: NA
CDR3 protein: CASTITGGSGIQYF
CDR3 DNA: TGTGCCAGCACCATTACCGGGGGTAGCGGCATTCAGTACTTC

V gene: TRBV19
J gene: TRBJ2-1
D gene: NA
clone size: once
CDR3 protein: CASSTPPWGVSNEQFF
CDR3 DNA: TGTGCCAGTAGTACCCCCCCTTGGGGAGTTAGCAATGAGCAGTTCTTC

V gene: TRBV27
J gene: TRBJ1-6
D gene: NA
clone size: NA
CDR3 protein: CASSFSGSPLHF
CDR3 DNA: TGTGCCAGCAGTTTTTCGGGTTCACCCCTCCACTTT

V gene: TRBV28
J gene: TRBJ2-7
D gene: NA
clone size: NA
CDR3 protein: CASSKSYEQYF
CDR3 DNA: TGTGCCAGCAGTAAATCCTACGAGCAGTACTTC

V gene: TRBV6-1
J gene: TRBJ2-7
D gene: TRBD1
clone size: few
CDR3 protein: CASSEGDRAYEQYF
CDR3 DNA: TGTGCCAGCAGTGAAGGGGACAGGGCCTACGAGCAGTACTTC

V gene: TRBV6-1
J gene: TRBJ2-1
D gene: TRBD2
clone size: NA
CDR3 protein: CASRGGSSYNEQFF
CDR3 DNA: TGTGCCAGCAGGGGGGGGTCGTCCTACAATGAGCAGTTCTTC

V gene: TRBV28
J gene: TRBJ1-4
D gene: NA
clone size: NA
CDR3 protein: CASSLGSGPTNEKLFF
CDR3 DNA: TGTGCCAGCAGTTTAGGGTCGGGCCCAACTAATGAAAAACTGTTTTTT

V gene: TRBV10-3
J gene: TRBJ1-1
D gene: NA
clone size: NA
CDR3 protein: CAVQTGGAEAFF
CDR3 DNA: TGTGCCGTTCAGACAGGAGGGGCTGAAGCTTTCTTT

V gene: TRBV14
J gene: TRBJ1-1
D gene: NA
clone size: once
CDR3 protein: CASSSSHRGTNTEAFF
CDR3 DNA: TGTGCCAGCAGCTCATCCCATAGAGGGACGAACACTGAAGCTTTCTTT

V gene: TRBV7-3
J gene: TRBJ2-3
D gene: TRBD2
clone size: once
CDR3 protein: CASSLTRSSGRGDTQYF
CDR3 DNA: TGTGCCAGCAGCTTAACGCGGAGTAGCGGGAGGGGAGATACGCAGTATTTT

V gene: TRBV28
J gene: TRBJ2-5
D gene: TRBD1
clone size: NA
CDR3 protein: CASSTVGTGVGETQYF
CDR3 DNA: TGTGCCAGCAGTACCGTAGGGACAGGGGTTGGGGAGACCCAGTACTTC

V gene: TRBV4-1
J gene: TRBJ2-7
D gene: TRBD2
clone size: NA
CDR3 protein: CASSSHYPNAGGYEQYF
CDR3 DNA: TGCGCCAGCAGCTCCCACTACCCCAACGCGGGAGGATACGAGCAGTACTTC

V gene: TRBV5-4
J gene: TRBJ2-7
D gene: NA
clone size: NA
CDR3 protein: CASSWGTTYEQYF
CDR3 DNA: TGTGCCAGCAGCTGGGGGACCACCTACGAGCAGTACTTC

V gene: TRBV9
J gene: TRBJ1-1
D gene: NA
clone size: once
CDR3 protein: CASSVGQGYTEAFF
CDR3 DNA: TGTGCCAGCAGCGTAGGGCAAGGTTACACTGAAGCTTTCTTT

V gene: TRBV2
J gene: TRBJ2-7
D gene: TRBD2
clone size: NA
CDR3 protein: CASSQPSRLAGSYEQYF
CDR3 DNA: TGTGCCAGCAGCCAACCCTCCCGCCTAGCGGGTTCTTACGAGCAGTACTTC

V gene: TRBV21-1
J gene: TRBJ1-6
D gene: NA
clone size: NA
CDR3 protein: CASSSGALGHF
CDR3 DNA: TGTGCCAGCAGCTCGGGGGCCTTAGGCCACTTT

V gene: TRBV7-6
J gene: TRBJ2-7
D gene: TRBD1
clone size: once
CDR3 protein: CASSSGQGAYEQYF
CDR3 DNA: TGTGCCAGCAGCTCCGGACAGGGGGCCTACGAGCAGTACTTC

V gene: TRBV7-9
J gene: TRBJ1-1
D gene: NA
clone size: NA
CDR3 protein: CASSLAQGGRTEAFF
CDR3 DNA: TGTGCCAGCAGCTTAGCCCAGGGAGGAAGGACTGAAGCTTTCTTT

V gene: TRBV6-5
J gene: TRBJ1-3
D gene: TRBD1
clone size: NA
CDR3 protein: CASSRQGAGNTIYF
CDR3 DNA: TGTGCCAGCAGCAGGCAGGGGGCTGGAAACACCATATATTTT

V gene: TRBV9
J gene: TRBJ2-7
D gene: NA
clone size: NA
CDR3 protein: CAGSVGSGSPTYEQYF
CDR3 DNA: TGTGCCGGCAGCGTCGGGTCCGGGAGTCCCACCTACGAGCAGTACTTC